Shown below are 6 T cell receptor beta chains from a single sample sequenced in a study of OX40 agonist ivuxolimab in advanced cancers. The protocol was immunoSEQ multiplex PCR, while the TCRdb copy is restricted to in-frame clones and leaves out a portion. Here the sample spans roughly 140,000 clones, roughly 94% being singletons. Sample: CD4+ or CD8+ T cells sorted from blood, taken in a trial of the OX40 agonist ivuxolimab. These receptors came from an adult with an advanced solid tumor such as melanoma, head and neck, liver or kidney cancer.

J is TRBJ2-3 and V is TRBV18; 14 bases agree with TRBD2. With 3 bases clipped from V and 5 bases from J, the junction kept 4 bases outside the gene matches. The CDR3 sequence is 16 residues long. Germline CDR1 is KGHSH and CDR2 is LQKENI. The chain's CDR3 is CASSPGLAGAGDTQYF. The CDR3 nucleotides are TGTGCCAGCTCACCGGGACTAGCGGGAGCGGGAGATACGCAGTATTTT.

This chain connects TRBV7-9 to TRBJ1-4; D uncertain. The CDR3 has 16 amino acids. V lost 1 base to trimming and J lost 5 bases, with 14 bases between them. From germline, CDR1 is SEHNR and CDR2 FQNEAQ (reference sequence). The DNA for the CDR3 is TGTGCCAGCAGCTTAGAGTGGGATTCCTTAAATGAAAAACTGTTTTTT. It yields the protein CASSLEWDSLNEKLFF.

This rearrangement joins TRBV6-5 to TRBJ2-7; 7 nucleotides agree with TRBD1. The V gene end was trimmed by 0 bases and the J gene end by 1 base; junction bases not matched to a gene: 6. CDR3 length: 16 amino acids. Germline-derived CDR1 and CDR2 are MNHEY and SVGAGI. The CDR3 DNA sequence: TGTGCCAGCAGTTACTCCCAGACAGGGTCTTCCTACGAGCAGTACTTC. Encoded protein: CASSYSQTGSSYEQYF.

The rearrangement uses TRBV30 and TRBJ1-1; 7 bases align to TRBD1. The CDR3 length is 14 residues. Germline values: CDR1 GTSNPN, CDR2 SVGIG (reference sequence). Trimming cost V 1 base and J 4 bases; bases outside gene matches: 6. The DNA of the CDR3 is TGTGCCTGGAGTGAGGGACAGCTGGGCACTGAAGCTTTCTTT. Translated, it gives CAWSEGQLGTEAFF.

CDR3 coding DNA: TGTGCCAGCAGCTTATTCGGGGACACTGAAGCTTTCTTT. It specifies CASSLFGDTEAFF. J is TRBJ1-1 and V is TRBV7-9; D gene uncertain. Trimming cost V 2 bases and J 3 bases, with 7 bases left between them. Germline loops: CDR1 SEHNR, CDR2 FQNEAQ (reference sequence). This CDR3 contains 13 residues.

The chain recombines TRBV7-2 with TRBJ1-1, with a weak D call TRBD1 (5 bases). This CDR3 is built from 13 residues. Germline assignment: CDR1 SGHTA and CDR2 FQGNSA. Trimming stripped 6 bases from V and 1 base from J, with 9 bases between. DNA of the CDR3: TGTGCCAGCAGTTCTGGGGGGAACACTGAAGCTTTCTTT. Encoded protein: CASSSGGNTEAFF. Using reference TRBV7-2 and TRBJ1-1 for the parts outside the CDR3, the full variable domain is GAGVSQSPSNKVTEKGKDVELRCDPISGHTALYWYRQSLGQGLEFLIYFQGNSAPDKSGLPSDRFSAERTGGSVSTLTIQRTQQEDSAVYLCASSSGGNTEAFFGQGTRLTVV.